The 19 T cell receptor beta chains below come from one sample, sequenced in a study of spatial heterogeneity in lung cancer. TCRdb re-derived calls from the 5' RACE reads in MiXCR, one entry per CDR3 protein. This table holds around 1,000 distinct CDR3 sequences, about half found once. Specified time point: sample taken at primary tumor resection. Unsorted samples of tumor, nontumor lung or frozen PBMC had their whole RNA sequenced. The sample here was PBMCs, taken at surgery. Receptors originate from a male donor with early-stage non-small cell lung cancer.

Note on this clonotype: This beta chain is an unintended read in a library built for alpha chains; its size means little. The rearrangement links TRBV10-3 to TRBJ2-5; 8 nucleotides align to TRBD1. Germline V gene sequence: CDR1 ENHRY, CDR2 SYGVKD. The CDR3 sequence is 12 residues long. The V and J ends lost 8 bases and 2 bases, in that order; junction bases with no gene match: 1. The CDR3 DNA reads as TGTGCCATCGGGGACAGGCAAGAGACCCAGTACTTC. Its translation: CAIGDRQETQYF.

On this clonotype itself: Since the library was made to target alpha chains, this beta chain is a stray read and its abundance is not meaningful. The chain couples TRBV2 to TRBJ2-3; D is ambiguous. The germline V and J ends were trimmed by 2 bases and 0 bases, with 3 bases remaining between them. Germline lookup yields CDR1 SNHLY and CDR2 FYNNEI. The CDR3 has 13 amino acids. CDR3 in amino acids: CASSERSTDTQYF. DNA of the CDR3: TGTGCCAGCAGTGAACGCAGCACAGATACGCAGTATTTT.

Regarding this clonotype: A library prepared for alpha chains yielded this beta chain as an off-target read; its size is of little meaning. The V and J genes are TRBV25-1 and TRBJ2-2; D gene ambiguous. This CDR3 comprises 14 residues. V dropped 8 bases and J dropped 0 bases, with 10 bases sitting between them. Germline V gives CDR1 MGHDK, CDR2 SYGVNS. CDR3 DNA sequence: TGTGCCAGCTCAAGGGATTCGAACACCGGGGAGCTGTTTTTT. It specifies CASSRDSNTGELFF. Full variable domain (missing parts from reference TRBV25-1 and TRBJ2-2): EADIYQTPRYLVIGTGKKITLECSQTMGHDKMYWYQQDPGMELHLIHYSYGVNSTEKGDLSSESTVSRIRTEHFPLTLESARPSHTSQYLCASSRDSNTGELFFGEGSRLTVL.

Comment on this clonotype: The library was prepared for alpha chains; this beta chain is a stray read, so its frequency means little. This chain links TRBV5-4 with TRBJ2-3; D is possibly TRBD2 (6 bases). Germline V CDR1 and CDR2: SGHNT, YYREEE (reference sequence). CDR3 size: 16 residues. V dropped 4 bases and J dropped 0 bases, with 15 bases sitting between them. The chain's CDR3 is CASSPGVGRSTDTQYF. The DNA for the CDR3 is TGTGCCAGCAGCCCGGGGGTGGGCAGGAGCACAGATACGCAGTATTTT.

Worth noting for this clonotype: Little can be read into the size of this beta chain, an off-target read in a library designed for alpha chains. Here the CDR3 DNA reads TGTGCCAGCACGCCATGGACTGGGGCCAACGTCCTGACTTTC. Translated, it gives CASTPWTGANVLTF. The chain employs TRBV27 and TRBJ2-6; D is uncertain. CDR3 length equals 14 residues. Germline V lookup: CDR1 MNHEY, CDR2 SMNVEV (reference sequence). V was cut by 7 bases and J by 2 bases, with 9 bases left in between. The full variable domain, its missing parts supplied by reference TRBV27 and TRBJ2-6, is EAQVTQNPRYLITVTGKKLTVTCSQNMNHEYMSWYRQDPGLGLRQIYYSMNVEVTDKGDVPEGYKVSRKEKRNFPLILESPSPNQTSLYFCASTPWTGANVLTFGAGSRLTVL.

About this clonotype: The library was prepared for alpha chains; this beta chain is a stray read, so its frequency means little. V and J are TRBV20-1 and TRBJ2-2; 9 bases agree with TRBD2. V shed 3 bases and J 4 bases; nucleotides not matched to a gene: 6. Germline CDR1 is DFQATT and CDR2 is SNEGSKA (reference sequence). The CDR3 runs 15 residues. The CDR3 nucleotides are TGCAGTGCTAGGTCCGCGGGGGGGACCACCGGGGAGCTGTTTTTT. This encodes CSARSAGGTTGELFF.

As to this clonotype: Because this beta chain is a stray read in a library intended to capture alpha chains, its abundance should not be given much weight. The chain links TRBV7-6 to TRBJ2-2; D gene unclear. Germline CDR1 SGHVS, CDR2 FNYEAQ. This CDR3 has 14 amino acids. V was cut by 2 bases and J by 6 bases, with 10 bases left in between. CDR3 amino acids: CASSLFVGAGELFF. Here the CDR3 DNA reads TGTGCCAGCAGCTTATTTGTTGGGGCCGGGGAGCTGTTTTTT.

This clonotype was picked up a small number of times. This beta chain lies outside the target of a library built for alpha chains; its clone size means little. The chain joins TRBV6-2 or TRBV6-3 to TRBJ2-4; the D gene is possibly TRBD1 (6 bases). The CDR3 length is 17 residues. Germline V gene sequence: CDR1 MNHEY, CDR2 SVGEGT. Trimming cost V 5 bases and J 2 bases, with 19 bases left between them. This CDR3 is CASSRQGSRLTKNIQYF. The DNA of the CDR3 is TGTGCCAGCAGTCGGCAGGGGAGTCGATTGACCAAAAACATTCAGTACTTC.

With regard to this clonotype: A library made for alpha chains picked up this beta chain off target, so its size means little. The chain couples TRBV6-2 or TRBV6-3 to TRBJ2-3, with 11 bases identical to TRBD2. The CDR3 has 17 residues. Trimming took 6 bases from V and 4 from J; bases not matched to a gene: 12. The V gene's germline CDR1 is MNHEY and CDR2 SVGEGT. CDR3 region: CASSSSLAGGPADTQYF. The CDR3 region has the DNA TGTGCCAGCAGCTCCAGCCTAGCGGGGGGCCCCGCAGATACGCAGTATTTT.

This clonotype came up a few times. Since the library was made to target alpha chains, this beta chain is a stray read and its abundance is not meaningful. The chain carries TRBV25-1 and TRBJ2-7, with TRBD1 matching 7 bases. Germline CDR1 is MGHDK and CDR2 is SYGVNS. V shed 3 bases, J shed 2 bases, and the junction held 4 bases outside the gene matches. The CDR3 loop spans 14 amino acids. The CDR3 spells CASSDRDRAYEQYF. DNA for the CDR3: TGTGCCAGCAGTGATCGGGACAGAGCCTACGAGCAGTACTTC.

This clonotype is classed as hyperexpanded. This beta chain turned up in a library designed for alpha chains; as an off-target read, its abundance says little. The J gene is TRBJ2-2, the V gene TRBV5-5; no clear D gene. CDR3 size: 12 residues. The V and J ends lost 0 bases and 9 bases respectively, with 6 bases between them. Germline CDR1 is SGHKS and CDR2 is YYEKEE (reference sequence). CDR3 region: CASSLDTRELFF. CDR3 DNA sequence: TGTGCCAGCAGCTTGGACACTCGGGAGCTGTTTTTT.

A remark on this clonotype: For a library built for alpha chains, this beta chain is a stray read; little rests on its size. The gene calls are TRBV7-2 and TRBJ2-3; no reliable D call. Trimming stripped 1 base from V and 4 bases from J, with 9 bases between. Per the germline V gene, CDR1 is SGHTA and CDR2 is FQGNSA. The CDR3 spans 14 residues. CDR3 protein: CASSLVLDSDTQYF. The CDR3, as DNA: TGTGCCAGCAGCTTAGTCCTCGATTCAGATACGCAGTATTTT.

Points on this clonotype: Since it is a stray read in a library aimed at alpha chains, this beta chain has a size that is not meaningful. The chain uses TRBV5-1 and TRBJ2-7; D unclear. Germline V gene data show CDR1 as SGHRS and CDR2 as YFSETQ. Trimming left V 6 bases short and J 7 bases short, with 17 bases between. The CDR3 is 13 amino acids. The CDR3 protein is CASTWLGGREQYF. The CDR3 nucleotides read TGCGCCAGCACCTGGTTAGGTGGTAGGGAGCAGTACTTC.

As for this clonotype: Being off target in a library aimed at alpha chains, this beta chain has a size of little meaning. CDR3 nucleotide sequence: TGTGCCAGCAGCTTAGGTTGGAGTCCCGGGGGTGGAGAGACCCAGTACTTC. Amino acid sequence: CASSLGWSPGGGETQYF. The J gene is TRBJ2-5, the V gene TRBV7-9; possibly TRBD2 for D (6 bases). Germline V lookup: CDR1 SEHNR, CDR2 FQNEAQ (reference sequence). V was trimmed by 1 base and J by 4 bases, leaving 19 bases between them. There are 17 residues in the CDR3.

In its sample, this clonotype was seen once. This beta chain is off target for a library built for alpha chains, so its abundance means little. The V gene is TRBV20-1, the J gene TRBJ2-2, with 10 bases lining up with TRBD1. This CDR3 region has 16 residues. Looked up from germline, CDR1 is DFQATT and CDR2 is SNEGSKA (reference sequence). J was trimmed by 3 bases and V by 0 bases; bases with no gene match: 4. The CDR3 DNA sequence: TGCAGTGCTAGAGATCCTGGGACAGGGGACACCGGGGAGCTGTTTTTT. This gives the protein CSARDPGTGDTGELFF.

Points on this clonotype: Found in a library prepared for alpha chains, this beta chain is an off-target read, and its abundance has little meaning. The V and J genes are TRBV5-1 and TRBJ2-1; TRBD2 agrees at 9 bases. The V gene's germline CDR1 is SGHRS and CDR2 YFSETQ. There are 16 residues in the CDR3. V dropped 2 bases and J dropped 2; count of bases not matched to a gene: 5. This CDR3 reads CASSFIAGVTYNEQFF. In DNA form, the CDR3 reads TGCGCCAGCAGCTTTATAGCGGGGGTTACCTACAATGAGCAGTTCTTC.

This clonotype was seen only a few times. This beta chain was picked up by a library intended for alpha chains and is off target, so its count carries little meaning. The chain recombines TRBV7-2 with TRBJ2-5; TRBD2 might be the D (7 bases). V was cut by 0 bases and J by 7 bases, with 12 bases left in between. This CDR3 contains 14 residues. The germline V gene has CDR1 SGHTA and CDR2 FQGNSA. The CDR3 loop is CASSLARGTWTQYF. The CDR3 DNA is TGTGCCAGCAGCTTAGCGCGGGGGACATGGACCCAGTACTTC.

There are a few counts of this clonotype. This beta chain turned up in a library designed for alpha chains; as an off-target read, its abundance says little. The chain is built from TRBV4-3 and TRBJ1-4; D is ambiguous. The germline V gene encodes CDR1 LGHNA and CDR2 YSLEER. This CDR3 contains 13 residues. Trimming cost V 4 bases and J 8 bases, with 11 bases left between them. In DNA, the CDR3 is TGCGCCAGCAGCCCCAGGCAGCGAGAAAAACTGTTTTTT. This translates into CASSPRQREKLFF.

In the case of this clonotype: Being off target in a library aimed at alpha chains, this beta chain has a size of little meaning. This chain uses TRBV6-2 or TRBV6-3 with TRBJ2-7; possibly TRBD2 for D (7 bases). Trimming stripped 7 bases from V and 2 bases from J, with 18 bases between. CDR1 is MNHEY and CDR2 is SVGEGT in the germline V gene. The CDR3 covers 15 residues. CDR3 DNA sequence: TGTGCCAGCACCCGCGGGGGACAAATTCCCTACGAGCAGTACTTC. It codes for CASTRGGQIPYEQYF.